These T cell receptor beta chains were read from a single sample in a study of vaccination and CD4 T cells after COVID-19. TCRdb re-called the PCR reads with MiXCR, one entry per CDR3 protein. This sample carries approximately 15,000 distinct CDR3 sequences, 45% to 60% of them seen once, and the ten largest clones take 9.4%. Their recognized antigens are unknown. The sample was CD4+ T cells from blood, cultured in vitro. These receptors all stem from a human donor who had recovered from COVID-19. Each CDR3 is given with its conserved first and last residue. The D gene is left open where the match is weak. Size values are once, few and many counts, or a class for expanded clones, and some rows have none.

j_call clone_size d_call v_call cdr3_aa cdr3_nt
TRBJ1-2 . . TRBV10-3 CAISGGERLRRYGYTF TGTGCCATCAGTGGCGGCGAGAGGCTCCGGAGATATGGCTACACCTTC
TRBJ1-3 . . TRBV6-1 CASSEAVPGNTIYF TGTGCCAGCAGTGAAGCGGTCCCTGGAAACACCATATATTTT
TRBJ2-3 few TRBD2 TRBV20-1 CSANLREGRDTQYF TGCAGTGCTAACCTCCGGGAGGGCCGGGATACGCAGTATTTT
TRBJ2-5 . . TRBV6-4 CAKADGGSEETQYF TGTGCCAAAGCGGATGGGGGCTCGGAGGAGACCCAGTACTTC
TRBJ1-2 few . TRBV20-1 CSAPPGSYGYTF TGCAGTGCCCCCCCGGGGAGCTATGGCTACACCTTC
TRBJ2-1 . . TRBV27 CASSLSGSGYNEQFF TGTGCCAGCAGTTTGTCGGGGTCGGGCTACAATGAGCAGTTCTTC
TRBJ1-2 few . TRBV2 CASRVERGDYGYTF TGTGCCAGCAGGGTCGAGAGGGGCGACTATGGCTACACCTTC
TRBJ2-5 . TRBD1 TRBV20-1 CSAVEGTAQETQYF TGCAGTGCCGTCGAAGGGACAGCCCAAGAGACCCAGTACTTC
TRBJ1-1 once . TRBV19 CASSIERGNTEAFF TGTGCCAGTAGTATAGAACGGGGGAACACTGAAGCTTTCTTT
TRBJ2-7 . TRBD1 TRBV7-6 CASSLGTTGTDNEQYF TGTGCCAGCAGCTTAGGAACTACCGGGACAGACAACGAGCAGTACTTC
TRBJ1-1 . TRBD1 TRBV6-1 CASRFEGQGNTEAFF TGTGCCAGCAGATTTGAGGGACAGGGGAACACTGAAGCTTTCTTT
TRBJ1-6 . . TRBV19 CASSPQNSPLHF TGTGCCAGTAGTCCCCAGAATTCACCCCTCCACTTT
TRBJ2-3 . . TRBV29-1 CSVEGQGTDTQYF TGCAGCGTTGAAGGGCAGGGGACAGATACGCAGTATTTT
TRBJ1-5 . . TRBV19 CASSIAGAIYQPQHF TGTGCCAGTAGTATCGCTGGGGCCATCTATCAGCCCCAGCATTTT
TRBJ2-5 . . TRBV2 CASSRAEVGETQYF TGTGCCAGCAGCCGAGCAGAGGTCGGGGAGACCCAGTACTTC
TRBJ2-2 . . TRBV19 CASKYGPNTGELFF TGTGCCAGTAAATATGGGCCGAACACCGGGGAGCTGTTTTTT
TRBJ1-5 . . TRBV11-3 CASSHHAQPQHF TGTGCCAGCAGCCATCACGCCCAGCCCCAGCATTTT
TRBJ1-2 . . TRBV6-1 CASETGSYGYTF TGTGCCAGCGAAACGGGTTCGTATGGCTACACCTTC
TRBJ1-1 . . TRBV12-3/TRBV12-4 CASSTRDSVTEAFF TGTGCCAGCAGCACCAGGGATTCCGTCACTGAAGCTTTCTTT
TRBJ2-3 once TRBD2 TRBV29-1 CSVERVGGDTQYF TGCAGCGTTGAAAGGGTCGGGGGGGATACGCAGTATTTT
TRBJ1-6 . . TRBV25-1 CASRDTETVSYDSPLRF TGTGCCAGCAGGGATACAGAAACAGTCTCCTATGATTCACCCCTCCGCTTT
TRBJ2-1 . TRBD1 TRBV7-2 CASGPGQRYNEQFF TGTGCCAGCGGGCCGGGACAGCGATACAATGAGCAGTTCTTC
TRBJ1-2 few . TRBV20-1 CSAWGVDGYTF TGCAGTGCCTGGGGGGTGGACGGCTACACCTTC
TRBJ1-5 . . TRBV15 CATSRMNQPQHF TGTGCCACCAGCAGAATGAATCAGCCCCAGCATTTT
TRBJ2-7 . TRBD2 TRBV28 CASSLPRSGGASYEQYF TGTGCCAGCAGTCTCCCCCGCAGCGGGGGTGCCTCCTACGAGCAGTACTTC
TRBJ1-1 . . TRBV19 CASSIRNTEAFF TGTGCCAGTAGTATAAGAAACACTGAAGCTTTCTTT
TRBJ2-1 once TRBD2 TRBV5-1 CASSTGLAVYNEQFF TGCGCCAGCAGCACCGGACTAGCGGTCTACAATGAGCAGTTCTTC
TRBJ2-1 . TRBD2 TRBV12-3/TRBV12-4 CASSLTSGVQFF TGTGCCAGCAGTTTGACTAGCGGGGTCCAGTTCTTC
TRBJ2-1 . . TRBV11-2 CASSALRSLNEQFF TGTGCCAGCAGCGCCCTCCGGAGCCTCAATGAGCAGTTCTTC
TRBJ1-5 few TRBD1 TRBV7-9 CASSYRGPGQPQHF TGTGCCAGCAGCTACAGGGGGCCGGGGCAGCCCCAGCATTTT
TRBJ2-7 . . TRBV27 CASALGVGRSSYEQYF TGTGCCAGCGCGCTGGGGGTGGGGCGCTCCTCCTACGAGCAGTACTTC
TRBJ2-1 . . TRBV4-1 CASSQGRGQNNEQFF TGCGCCAGCAGCCAAGGTCGGGGGCAGAACAATGAGCAGTTCTTC
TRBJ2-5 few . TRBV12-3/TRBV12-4 CASSFQETQYF TGTGCCAGCAGTTTTCAGGAGACCCAGTACTTC
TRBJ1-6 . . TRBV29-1 CSGNLPGPPNSPLHF TGCAGCGGCAACCTGCCGGGACCCCCCAATTCACCCCTCCACTTT
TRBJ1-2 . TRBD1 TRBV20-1 CSAIRQGAYGYTF TGCAGTGCAATTCGACAGGGTGCCTATGGCTACACCTTC
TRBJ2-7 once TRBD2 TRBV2 CASSGLAATREQYF TGTGCCAGCAGTGGACTAGCCGCAACCCGCGAGCAGTACTTC
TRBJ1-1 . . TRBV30 CAWRETVYTEAFF TGTGCCTGGAGAGAGACAGTATACACTGAAGCTTTCTTT
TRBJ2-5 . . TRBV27 CASSLRGVETQYF TGTGCCAGCAGTTTAAGGGGGGTAGAGACCCAGTACTTC
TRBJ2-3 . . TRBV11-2 CASTSKRTDTQYF TGTGCCAGCACCTCAAAACGCACAGATACGCAGTATTTT